One and the same sample provided the 19 T cell receptor beta chains below, sequenced in a study of cytomegalovirus exposure and HLA in healthy donors. 60 Vbeta and 13 Jbeta primers were used in PCR. Sequenced by immunoSEQ multiplex PCR; TCRdb stores in-frame clones only, minus some. The table lists tens of thousands of clones, 79% of them singletons. What was sequenced was PBMCs. The receptors shown here come from a man younger than 40 in good health and CMV-seronegative.

This chain joins TRBV11-2 and TRBJ1-2; D gene ambiguous. CDR1 and CDR2 (germline): SGHAT, FQNNGV. The CDR3 is 12 amino acids. The germline V and J ends were trimmed by 1 base and 12 bases, with 12 bases remaining between them. The CDR3 bases are TGTGCCAGCAGCTTAGGCTCGGAGATCCACACCTTC. It specifies CASSLGSEIHTF.

This rearrangement joins TRBV13 to TRBJ1-3; a possible D gene is TRBD1 (6 bases). V shed 5 bases and J shed 2 bases, with 19 bases lying between them. The germline V gene encodes CDR1 PRHDT and CDR2 FYEKMQ (reference sequence). The CDR3 extends over 17 amino acids. CDR3 protein: CASSQTPQGSAGNTIYF. Here the CDR3 DNA reads TGTGCCAGCAGCCAAACTCCACAGGGATCTGCTGGAAACACCATATATTTT.

J is TRBJ2-2 and V is TRBV5-1, with 8 bases identical to TRBD2. Per germline, CDR1 SGHRS and CDR2 YFSETQ. The CDR3 covers 16 residues. With 4 bases clipped from V and 1 base from J, the junction kept 6 bases outside the gene matches. The CDR3 here is CASSPPGLVNTGELFF. CDR3 bases: TGCGCCAGCAGCCCGCCGGGACTAGTGAACACCGGGGAGCTGTTTTTT.

This clone occurred once. The CDR3 here is CASSPSPAGAGDEQYF. CDR3 nucleotide sequence: TGTGCCAGCAGCCCATCCCCCGCCGGCGCGGGGGACGAGCAGTACTTC. The chain combines TRBV7-9 with TRBJ2-7, with TRBD2 matching 7 bases. From germline, CDR1 is SEHNR and CDR2 FQNEAQ (reference sequence). The CDR3 is 16 amino acids. Trimming at V came to 5 bases and at J to 5 bases, leaving 15 bases not matched to a gene.

The chain joins TRBV6-6 to TRBJ2-7; 9 positions agree with TRBD1. Trimming at V came to 2 bases and at J to 1 base, leaving 3 bases not matched to a gene. This CDR3 has 15 amino acids. The germline V gene encodes CDR1 MNHNY and CDR2 SVGAGI (reference sequence). The CDR3 nucleotides are TGTGCCAGCAGTTACGAGGGACAGGGTTCCTACGAGCAGTACTTC. Its translation: CASSYEGQGSYEQYF.

The rearrangement uses TRBV15 and TRBJ2-3, with 9 bases lining up with TRBD2. CDR1 and CDR2 from the germline V gene are LNHNV and YYDKDF (reference sequence). V was clipped by 8 bases and J by 1 base; unmatched bases: 4. The CDR3 runs to 14 residues. The CDR3 coding sequence is TGTGCCACCGGAGCTAGCGGGGGCACAGATACGCAGTATTTT. Amino acids: CATGASGGTDTQYF.

The rearrangement joins TRBV5-4 to TRBJ2-5; D is perhaps TRBD1 (5 bases). The better agreement between TRBJ2-7 and the DNA end casts doubt on the J call. Germline CDR1 SGHNT, CDR2 YYREEE (reference sequence). The CDR3 totals 12 residues. The CDR3 here is CASSLVGAEQYF. The CDR3 nucleotides are TGTGCCAGCAGCTTGGTTGGGGCCGAGCAGTACTTC.

The chain has TRBV4-2 and TRBJ1-5; D unresolved. V was pared by 0 bases and J by 1 base, with 10 bases between. Germline CDR1 is LGHNA and CDR2 is YNFKEQ. The CDR3 runs to 16 residues. This chain's CDR3 is CASSQDSGNSNQPQHF. The CDR3 nucleotides are TGTGCCAGCAGCCAAGATTCCGGGAACAGCAATCAGCCCCAGCATTTT.

The chain joins TRBV18 to TRBJ1-1; D gene uncertain. Deletions cut 2 bases from V and 3 bases from J, with 10 bases between. The CDR3 is 14 amino acids. Germline CDR1 is KGHSH and CDR2 is LQKENI. This CDR3 reads CASSPNAADTEAFF. For the CDR3, the DNA is TGTGCCAGCTCACCAAATGCAGCGGACACTGAAGCTTTCTTT.

The chain links TRBV7-2 to TRBJ2-3; D is unresolved. The length of the CDR3 is 17 residues. V lost 6 bases to trimming and J lost 1 base, with 20 bases between them. CDR1 is SGHTA and CDR2 is FQGNSA in the germline V gene. The DNA of the CDR3 is TGTGCCAGCAGTCCGTTATTGGGCACCCCTGGCACAGATACGCAGTATTTT. It is translated as CASSPLLGTPGTDTQYF.

V is TRBV28 and J is TRBJ2-7, with D possibly matching TRBD1 (5 bases). V was cut by 2 bases and J by 3 bases, with 11 bases left in between. Germline CDR1 is MDHEN and CDR2 is SYDVKM. CDR3 length: 14 amino acids. CDR3 sequence: CASSLNVQGYEQYF. The DNA for the CDR3 is TGTGCCAGCAGTTTAAATGTCCAGGGCTACGAGCAGTACTTC. The variable domain in full, with the rest retrieved from reference TRBV28 and TRBJ2-7, is DVKVTQSSRYLVKRTGEKVFLECVQDMDHENMFWYRQDPGLGLRLIYFSYDVKMKEKGDIPEGYSVSREKKERFSLILESASTNQTSMYLCASSLNVQGYEQYFGPGTRLTVT.

The chain employs TRBV29-1 and TRBJ2-5; perhaps TRBD1 as D (5 bases). Germline V gene sequence: CDR1 SQVTM, CDR2 ANQGSEA. Trimming cost V 6 bases and J 7 bases, with 12 bases left between them. The CDR3 consists of 11 residues. The CDR3 nucleotides read TGCAGCGTCGCACAGGATAGGACCCAGTACTTC. It yields the protein CSVAQDRTQYF.

The chain uses TRBV30 and TRBJ1-2; the D is unclear. The CDR3 has 11 amino acids. Deletions cut 3 bases from V and 8 bases from J, with 10 bases between. The germline V gene has CDR1 GTSNPN and CDR2 SVGIG (reference sequence). CDR3 amino acids: CAWSPGEGYTF. CDR3 sequence (DNA): TGTGCCTGGAGCCCAGGCGAAGGCTACACCTTC.

The chain combines TRBV30 with TRBJ2-5; 12 nucleotides match TRBD1. Matching the DNA end better, TRBJ2-7 makes the J call doubtful. The CDR3 sequence is 17 residues long. Germline V gene data show CDR1 as GTSNPN and CDR2 as SVGIG (reference sequence). The CDR3 is CAWSSHFGDRGRHEQYF. CDR3 in DNA: TGTGCCTGGAGTAGCCATTTTGGGGACAGGGGGCGCCACGAGCAGTACTTC.

This chain uses TRBV9 with TRBJ1-2, with 7 positions matching TRBD1. J was trimmed by 4 bases and V by 7 bases; bases with no gene match: 10. This CDR3 is 14 amino acids long. CDR1 SGDLS and CDR2 YYNGEE come from the germline V gene. CDR3 nucleotide sequence: TGTGCCAGCTCAGGGGGAAGAGTCTCCTATGGCTACACCTTC. This encodes CASSGGRVSYGYTF.

The chain joins TRBV9 to TRBJ1-2; the D is unclear. V dropped 0 bases and J dropped 6 bases, with 6 bases sitting between them. From germline, CDR1 is SGDLS and CDR2 YYNGEE. The CDR3 totals 12 residues. The CDR3 coding sequence is TGTGCCAGCAGCGTAGGACACAATGGCTACACCTTC. This encodes CASSVGHNGYTF. Together with reference TRBV9 and TRBJ1-2, the CDR3 gives the full variable domain: DSGVTQTPKHLITATGQRVTLRCSPRSGDLSVYWYQQSLDQGLQFLIQYYNGEERAKGNILERFSAQQFPDLHSELNLSSLELGDSALYFCASSVGHNGYTFGSGTRLTVV.

The gene calls are TRBV29-1 and TRBJ2-7; TRBD1 agrees at 7 bases. Germline V gene lookup returns CDR1 SQVTM and CDR2 ANQGSEA. The CDR3 has 13 residues. Trimming took 5 bases from V and 2 from J; bases not matched to a gene: 6. In DNA form, the CDR3 reads TGCAGCGTTCCCGCAGGGGGTACCTACGAGCAGTACTTC. Its translation is CSVPAGGTYEQYF.

This clone was detected only once. The chain has TRBV12-5 and TRBJ1-2; TRBD1 matches at 7 bases. This CDR3 has 14 residues. Germline CDR1 is LGHNT and CDR2 is FRNRAP. Trimming removed 2 bases from V and 6 bases from J; junction bases left unmatched: 6. The CDR3 bases are TGTGCTAGTGGTTTGCGAACAGGGGTGGATGGCTACACCTTC. Its protein is CASGLRTGVDGYTF. Looking up the rest from reference TRBV12-5 and TRBJ1-2 gives the full variable domain: DARVTQTPRHKVTEMGQEVTMRCQPILGHNTVFWYRQTMMQGLELLAYFRNRAPLDDSGMPKDRFSAEMPDATLATLKIQPSEPRDSAVYFCASGLRTGVDGYTFGSGTRLTVV.

J is TRBJ2-2 and V is TRBV18; D gene uncertain. Germline V gene lookup returns CDR1 KGHSH and CDR2 LQKENI. CDR3 length: 16 amino acids. Trimming left V 1 base short and J 1 base short, with 10 bases between. Written as DNA, the CDR3 is TGTGCCAGCTCACCACTTTCGTTTAAGAACACCGGGGAGCTGTTTTTT. This encodes CASSPLSFKNTGELFF.